This T cell receptor beta chain was observed in a study of shared clonotypes between healthy human individuals. Overall study: CD4 naive cells filled three plates per donor, CD4 memory three, CD8 naive two and CD8 memory one. Study results and limitations: Represented genetic and exposure-history diversity was restricted by having few donors.

Trimming shortened V by 5 bases and J by 4 bases, and 11 bases separated the two germline ends. CDR3 length: 13 residues. Per germline, CDR1 SNHLY and CDR2 FYNNEI. Approximately 210 ng DNA, about 28,000 T cell genomes, went into each sorted-subset replicate PCR. Libraries were prepared by immunoSEQ multiplex PCR; TCRdb keeps only in-frame clonotypes and omits some of them. The sample consists of about 2.4 million clones, 93% of them appearing once. To note about this clone: The antigen is undetermined.

The source is a man aged 18 to 29 in good health. Some clones in this sample may be carry-over from other donors' samples. Sequenced: naive CD4+ T cells from PBMCs. Subset meaning: CD45RA+ positively selected. V is TRBV2 and J is TRBJ1-2; weak D call: TRBD1 (5 bases). CDR3 DNA sequence: TGTGCCAGCAGTAAGACAGCTCCCTATGGCTACACCTTC. Its translation is CASSKTAPYGYTF.